This T cell receptor (beta chain) is drawn from a study of T cell responses to AZD1222 COVID-19 vaccine. Produced via immunoSEQ multiplex PCR; TCRdb's table is partial and in-frame only. This table has 150,000 to 250,000 clones, about 94% appearing once. Germline lookup yields CDR1 GTSNPN and CDR2 SVGIG (reference sequence). This CDR3 has 14 residues. Trimming shortened V by 5 bases and J by 1 base, and 15 bases separated the two germline ends. Material: peripheral blood, obtained 28 days after the second AZD1222 dose. This TCR came from an adult who received the AZD1222 COVID-19 vaccine. V usage is TRBV30 and J usage is TRBJ2-7, with D perhaps being TRBD1 or TRBD2 (5 bases each). The CDR3 loop is CAWQAGTESYEQYF. Here the CDR3 DNA reads TGTGCCTGGCAAGCCGGGACGGAGTCCTACGAGCAGTACTTC.